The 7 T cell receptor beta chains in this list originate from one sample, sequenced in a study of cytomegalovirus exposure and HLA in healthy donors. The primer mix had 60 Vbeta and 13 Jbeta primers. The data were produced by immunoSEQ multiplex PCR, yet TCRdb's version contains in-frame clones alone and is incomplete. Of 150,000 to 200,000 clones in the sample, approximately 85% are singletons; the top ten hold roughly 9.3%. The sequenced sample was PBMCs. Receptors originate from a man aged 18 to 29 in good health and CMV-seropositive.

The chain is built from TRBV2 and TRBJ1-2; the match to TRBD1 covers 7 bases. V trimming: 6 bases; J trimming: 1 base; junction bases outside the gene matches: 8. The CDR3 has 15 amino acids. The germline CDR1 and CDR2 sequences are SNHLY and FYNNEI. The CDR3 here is CASRRDRRLNYGYTF. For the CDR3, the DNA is TGTGCCAGCAGAAGGGACAGAAGACTTAACTATGGCTACACCTTC. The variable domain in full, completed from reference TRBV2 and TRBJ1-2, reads EPEVTQTPSHQVTQMGQEVILRCVPISNHLYFYWYRQILGQKVEFLVSFYNNEISEKSEIFDDQFSVERPDGSNFTLKIRSTKLEDSAMYFCASRRDRRLNYGYTFGSGTRLTVV.

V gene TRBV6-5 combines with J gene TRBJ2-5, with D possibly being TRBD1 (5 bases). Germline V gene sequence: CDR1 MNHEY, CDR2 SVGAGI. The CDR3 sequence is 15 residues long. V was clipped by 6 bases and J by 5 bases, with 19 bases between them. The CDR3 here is CASSNNVGDRETQYF. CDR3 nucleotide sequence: TGTGCCAGCAGCAACAACGTAGGGGATAGGGAGACCCAGTACTTC.

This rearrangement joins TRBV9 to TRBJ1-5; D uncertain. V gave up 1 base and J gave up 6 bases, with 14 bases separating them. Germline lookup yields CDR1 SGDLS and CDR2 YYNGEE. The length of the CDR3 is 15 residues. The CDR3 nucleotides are TGTGCCAGCAGCGTAACAGACGTCGATGGTCAGCCCCAGCATTTT. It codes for CASSVTDVDGQPQHF. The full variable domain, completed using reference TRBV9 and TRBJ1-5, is DSGVTQTPKHLITATGQRVTLRCSPRSGDLSVYWYQQSLDQGLQFLIQYYNGEERAKGNILERFSAQQFPDLHSELNLSSLELGDSALYFCASSVTDVDGQPQHFGDGTRLSIL.

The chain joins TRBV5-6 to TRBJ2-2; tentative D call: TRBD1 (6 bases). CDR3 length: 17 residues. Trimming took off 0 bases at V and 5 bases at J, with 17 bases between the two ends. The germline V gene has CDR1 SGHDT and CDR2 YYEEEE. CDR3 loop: CASSLAERRRGTGELFF. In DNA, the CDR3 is TGTGCCAGCAGCTTGGCCGAGCGGAGAAGGGGGACCGGGGAGCTGTTTTTT.

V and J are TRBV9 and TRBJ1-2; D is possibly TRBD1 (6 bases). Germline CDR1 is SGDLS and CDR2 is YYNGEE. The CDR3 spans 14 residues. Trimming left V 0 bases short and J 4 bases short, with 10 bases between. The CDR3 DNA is TGTGCCAGCAGCGTAGAGGAAGGGGGCTATGGCTACACCTTC. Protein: CASSVEEGGYGYTF.

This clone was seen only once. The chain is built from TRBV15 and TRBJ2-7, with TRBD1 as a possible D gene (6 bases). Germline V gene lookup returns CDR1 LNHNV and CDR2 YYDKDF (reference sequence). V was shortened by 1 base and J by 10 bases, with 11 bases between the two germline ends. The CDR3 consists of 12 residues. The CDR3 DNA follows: TGTGCCACCAGCAGAGCGGCAGGGGAACAGTACTTC. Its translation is CATSRAAGEQYF.

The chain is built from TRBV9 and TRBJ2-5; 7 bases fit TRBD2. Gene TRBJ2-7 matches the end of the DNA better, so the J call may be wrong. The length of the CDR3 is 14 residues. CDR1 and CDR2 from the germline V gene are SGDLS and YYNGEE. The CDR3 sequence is CASSVGLAGYEQYF. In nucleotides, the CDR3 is TGTGCCAGCAGCGTAGGACTAGCCGGGTACGAGCAGTACTTC.